The T cell receptor (beta chain) under discussion was sequenced for a study of Graves' ophthalmopathy and Graves' hyperthyroidism. This clonotype showed up many times. Scientists amplified the TCR beta CDR3 regions from RNA transcripts. First-round RT-PCR used HTBI primers; second-round multiplex PCR followed. TCRdb reprocessed the multiplex PCR reads via MiXCR and lists one record per CDR3 protein. The table has 600,000 to 650,000 distinct CDR3 sequences, 20% to 25% seen once. V dropped 2 bases and J dropped 0 bases, with 9 bases sitting between them. CDR3 size: 16 residues. Germline CDR1 reads SGHRS; CDR2 reads YFSETQ.

Sequencing was done on a sample of peripheral blood. The chain carries TRBV5-1 and TRBJ2-6, with no clear D. This receptor was identified in a woman aged 18-35 years with stable Graves' hyperthyroidism. Some clones in this sample may be carry-over from other donors' samples. Here the CDR3 reads CASSFRTGSGANVLTF. The CDR3 nucleotides are TGCGCCAGCAGCTTTCGGACGGGCTCTGGGGCCAACGTCCTGACTTTC.